These 14 T cell receptor beta chains were all obtained from the same sample, sequenced in a study of blood T cell repertoires in COVID-19. Here immunoSEQ multiplex PCR was the method, and the copy in TCRdb shows in-frame clones only, minus some. The sample includes hundreds of thousands of clones, approximately 81% of them seen just once. The sample was PBMCs or T cells enriched from blood (not recorded which). All receptors derive from a woman in her forties or fifties who had recovered from COVID-19.

The chain combines TRBV10-3 with TRBJ1-5; D gene unclear. CDR3 length: 14 residues. Germline V gene lookup returns CDR1 ENHRY and CDR2 SYGVKD. Trimming cost V 10 bases and J 5 bases, with 18 bases left between them. The CDR3: CATKSMLEDQPQHF. The CDR3 DNA sequence: TGTGCCACCAAGTCAATGTTGGAGGATCAGCCCCAGCATTTT.

The chain combines TRBV12-3 or TRBV12-4 with TRBJ1-1; a possible D gene is TRBD1 (5 bases). Trimming removed 6 bases at V and 4 bases at J, with 12 bases between. CDR3 size: 13 residues. DNA for the CDR3: TGTGCCAGCAGCTGGACATCCGGCACTGAAGCTTTCTTT. Its protein is CASSWTSGTEAFF.

This chain links TRBV28 with TRBJ1-1, with 9 positions matching TRBD1. This CDR3 is built from 16 residues. Germline V gene lookup returns CDR1 MDHEN and CDR2 SYDVKM. The J segment lost 4 bases and the V segment lost 4 bases, leaving 10 bases of the junction unmatched. The CDR3 DNA is TGTGCCAGCAGTTCAGTTCGGACAGGGGAGAGCACTGAAGCTTTCTTT. Its translation is CASSSVRTGESTEAFF.

The chain carries TRBV29-1 and TRBJ2-5; TRBD1 agrees at 10 bases. This CDR3 is 17 amino acids long. CDR1 SQVTM and CDR2 ANQGSEA come from the germline V gene. Trimming cost V 5 bases and J 5 bases; bases outside gene matches: 17. CDR3 sequence: CSVKNYGTGDSRETQYF. CDR3 coding DNA: TGCAGCGTTAAAAACTATGGGACAGGGGATTCCCGGGAGACCCAGTACTTC. Full variable domain (remainder filled in from reference TRBV29-1 and TRBJ2-5): SAVISQKPSRDICQRGTSLTIQCQVDSQVTMMFWYRQQPGQSLTLIATANQGSEATYESGFVIDKFPISRPNLTFSTLTVSNMSPEDSSIYLCSVKNYGTGDSRETQYFGPGTRLLVL.

The chain has TRBV10-1 and TRBJ2-3; a possible D gene is TRBD2 (6 bases). The CDR3 consists of 15 residues. The germline V gene has CDR1 WNHNN and CDR2 SYGVQD (reference sequence). Trimming shortened V by 3 bases and J by 1 base, and 11 bases separated the two germline ends. CDR3 protein: CASSDGGAGTDTQYF. DNA of the CDR3: TGCGCCAGCAGTGATGGAGGGGCCGGCACAGATACGCAGTATTTT.

The chain combines TRBV29-1 with TRBJ2-7; 7 bases are a match to TRBD2. Trimming removed 7 bases from V and 5 bases from J; junction bases left unmatched: 11. Germline lookup yields CDR1 SQVTM and CDR2 ANQGSEA. The CDR3 is 13 amino acids. CDR3 in amino acids: CSGQRSGENEQYF. In DNA, the CDR3 is TGCAGCGGCCAGCGGAGCGGGGAGAACGAGCAGTACTTC.

This clone was recorded only once. The J gene is TRBJ2-7, the V gene TRBV6-5, with D perhaps TRBD1 (5 bases). The CDR3 spans 14 residues. Germline values: CDR1 MNHEY, CDR2 SVGAGI. V gave up 5 bases and J gave up 0 bases, with 11 bases separating them. The chain's CDR3 is CASSKTAPSYEQYF. As DNA, the CDR3 is TGTGCCAGCAGTAAGACAGCTCCCTCCTACGAGCAGTACTTC.

The chain joins TRBV7-3 to TRBJ2-5; D possibly corresponds to TRBD2 (5 bases). V was cut by 2 bases and J by 2 bases, with 9 bases left in between. CDR1 is SGHTA and CDR2 is FQGTGA in the germline V gene. This CDR3 comprises 14 residues. The CDR3 DNA sequence: TGTGCCAGCAGCTTAGGCGGGTATCAAGAGACCCAGTACTTC. This sequence encodes CASSLGGYQETQYF.

This clone was detected only once. The chain joins TRBV5-1 to TRBJ2-5, with D tentatively TRBD2 (6 bases). Per germline, CDR1 SGHRS and CDR2 YFSETQ. Trimming left V 4 bases short and J 4 bases short, with 17 bases between. The CDR3 extends over 15 amino acids. CDR3 sequence (DNA): TGCGCCAGCAGCCGCGGGGCCACCAAGGCAGAGACCCAGTACTTC. It codes for CASSRGATKAETQYF.

The V gene is TRBV5-4, the J gene TRBJ2-5; 11 nucleotides line up with TRBD2. Germline CDR1 and CDR2: SGHNT and YYREEE (reference sequence). V shed 4 bases and J 7 bases; nucleotides not matched to a gene: 6. The CDR3 extends over 14 amino acids. In nucleotides, the CDR3 is TGTGCCAGCAGCGATAGCGGGGGGGCTATGACCCAGTACTTC. Residues: CASSDSGGAMTQYF.

The chain has TRBV11-3 and TRBJ2-1, with 7 nucleotides matching TRBD2. CDR3 size: 14 residues. Germline CDR1 is SGHNT and CDR2 is YENEEA. V lost 5 bases, J lost 4 bases, and 5 bases stayed unmatched. The CDR3 loop reads CASSREGSYNEQFF. CDR3 in DNA: TGTGCCAGCAGCAGGGAGGGCTCTTACAATGAGCAGTTCTTC.

This clone was recorded only once. The chain combines TRBV6-5 with TRBJ1-1; TRBD1 matches at 7 bases. Per the germline V gene, CDR1 is MNHEY and CDR2 is SVGAGI. The V and J ends lost 6 bases and 1 base, in that order; junction bases with no gene match: 8. The length of the CDR3 is 15 residues. The CDR3 DNA reads as TGTGCCAGCAGACTGACAGGGCGGTCGAACACTGAAGCTTTCTTT. It codes for CASRLTGRSNTEAFF.

This chain joins TRBV9 and TRBJ2-1, with D maybe TRBD2 (6 bases). Germline V CDR1 and CDR2: SGDLS, YYNGEE. The ends were cut back, 3 bases at V and 0 bases at J, with 10 bases in the middle. This CDR3 comprises 15 residues. The CDR3 loop reads CASSADYYSYNEQFF. CDR3 bases: TGTGCCAGCAGCGCGGACTACTACTCCTACAATGAGCAGTTCTTC. Full variable domain (remainder filled in from reference TRBV9 and TRBJ2-1): DSGVTQTPKHLITATGQRVTLRCSPRSGDLSVYWYQQSLDQGLQFLIQYYNGEERAKGNILERFSAQQFPDLHSELNLSSLELGDSALYFCASSADYYSYNEQFFGPGTRLTVL.

The CDR3 region has the DNA TGTGCCAGCAGTTTATATCGACGGAAGAACTACTACTACGAGCAGTACTTC. Residues: CASSLYRRKNYYYEQYF. V is TRBV27 and J is TRBJ2-7; D remains unclear. This CDR3 is built from 17 residues. Germline V gene data show CDR1 as MNHEY and CDR2 as SMNVEV (reference sequence). The germline V and J ends were trimmed by 1 base and 3 bases, with 19 bases remaining between them.